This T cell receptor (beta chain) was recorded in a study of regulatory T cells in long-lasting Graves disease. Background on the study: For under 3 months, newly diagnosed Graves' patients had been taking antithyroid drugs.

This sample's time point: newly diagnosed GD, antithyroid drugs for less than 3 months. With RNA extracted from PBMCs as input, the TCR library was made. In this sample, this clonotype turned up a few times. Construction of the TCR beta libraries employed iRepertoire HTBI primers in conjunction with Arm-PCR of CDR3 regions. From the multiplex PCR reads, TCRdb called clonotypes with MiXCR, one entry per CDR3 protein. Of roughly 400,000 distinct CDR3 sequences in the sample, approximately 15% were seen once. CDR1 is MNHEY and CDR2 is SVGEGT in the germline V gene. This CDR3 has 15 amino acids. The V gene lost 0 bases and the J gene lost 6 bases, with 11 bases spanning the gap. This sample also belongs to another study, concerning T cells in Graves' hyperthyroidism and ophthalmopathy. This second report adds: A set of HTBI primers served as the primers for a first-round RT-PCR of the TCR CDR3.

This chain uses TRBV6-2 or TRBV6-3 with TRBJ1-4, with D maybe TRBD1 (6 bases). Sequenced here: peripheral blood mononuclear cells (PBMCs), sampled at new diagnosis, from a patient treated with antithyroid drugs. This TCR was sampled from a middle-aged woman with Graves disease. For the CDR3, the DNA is TGTGCCAGCAGTTACTCCCGGGGGCTTGATGAAAAACTGTTTTTT. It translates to CASSYSRGLDEKLFF.